This TCR beta chain was captured in a study of monozygotic twins with inflammatory bowel disease. Points from the study as a whole: Among IBD patients, TCRbeta diversity (inverse Simpson) was lower than in healthy co-twins. Patients got different immunosuppressive treatments, which may have made their repertoires more variable.

Germline V gives CDR1 MDHEN, CDR2 SYDVKM. CDR3 length: 13 amino acids. With respect to this clonotype: Its antigen is currently unknown.

UMIs were attached via template switching, each with a 6-nucleotide sample barcode. TCRdb reanalyzed the 5' RACE reads and collapses them to one entry per CDR3 protein, without DNA. The sample has approximately 150,000 distinct CDR3 sequences. The J gene is TRBJ2-7, the V gene TRBV28; lacking DNA, the TRBD1 call made by TCRdb goes unchecked. Sequenced input: blood. This receptor was identified in a human donor with ulcerative colitis or Crohn's disease, or a healthy co-twin of an affected twin (not recorded which). The CDR3 is CASTPQRMGEQYF.